This T cell receptor (beta chain) is drawn from a study of blood T cell repertoires in COVID-19. Sequencing was performed with immunoSEQ multiplex PCR; in TCRdb, only in-frame clones are kept and a portion is missing. The profile shows approximately 160,000 clones, around 90% of them singletons. V dropped 3 bases and J dropped 9; count of bases not matched to a gene: 7. Germline V lookup: CDR1 MRHNA, CDR2 SNTAGT. This CDR3 contains 13 residues. The sequenced sample consisted of peripheral blood. This TCR was sampled from a man in his 60s with active or convalescent COVID-19. The rearrangement links TRBV6-4 to TRBJ1-1, with TRBD1 matching over 7 bases. CDR3 bases: TGTGCCAGCAGTGAGGGGGACAGAGATAAAGCTTTCTTT. As protein: CASSEGDRDKAFF.